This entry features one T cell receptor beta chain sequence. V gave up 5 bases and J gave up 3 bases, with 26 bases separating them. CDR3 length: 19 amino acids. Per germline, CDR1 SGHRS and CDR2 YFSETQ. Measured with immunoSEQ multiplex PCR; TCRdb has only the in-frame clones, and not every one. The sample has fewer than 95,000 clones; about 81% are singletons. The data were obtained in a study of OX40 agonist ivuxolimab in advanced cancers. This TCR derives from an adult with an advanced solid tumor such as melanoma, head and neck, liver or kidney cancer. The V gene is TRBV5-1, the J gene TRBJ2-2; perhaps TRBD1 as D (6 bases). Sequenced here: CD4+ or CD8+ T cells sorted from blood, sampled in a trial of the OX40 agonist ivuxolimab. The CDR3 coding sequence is TGCGCCAGCAGATCAGGTTCGAGGGGGACGTTCGGGTACACCGGGGAGCTGTTTTTT. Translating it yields CASRSGSRGTFGYTGELFF.